A single T cell receptor (beta chain) is shown here with its context. Its specificity is not known. Uncontrolled infection, other autoimmune disease, pregnancy and lactation each barred patients from inclusion. Clinical symptoms, serum thyroxine, TRAb, thyroid ultrasound and orbital computed tomography informed diagnoses. This sample is drawn from a study of T cells in Graves' hyperthyroidism and ophthalmopathy. The CDR3 consists of 11 residues. The germline CDR1 and CDR2 sequences are DFQATT and SNEGSKA (reference sequence). The V end was cut by 4 bases, the J end by 10 bases, with 13 bases between. Findings and limits, study-wide: Progression to ophthalmopathy was predicted a median of 6.5 months early.

Amplified TCR beta CDR3 regions derived from RNA transcripts. The HTBI primer set was used in a first-round RT-PCR of the TCR CDR3. TCRdb called the multiplex PCR reads again in MiXCR, with one record for every CDR3 protein. The sample has over 500,000 distinct CDR3 sequences; roughly 45% are singletons. The chain carries TRBV20-1 and TRBJ1-2; the D is unclear. Sequenced material: peripheral blood or thyroid tissue (not recorded which). The receptor comes from an adult woman with Graves' disease, either hyperthyroidism or ophthalmopathy (not recorded which). The CDR3 is CSAMSGYDYTF. The DNA of the CDR3 is TGCAGTGCTATGTCCGGGTACGACTACACCTTC.